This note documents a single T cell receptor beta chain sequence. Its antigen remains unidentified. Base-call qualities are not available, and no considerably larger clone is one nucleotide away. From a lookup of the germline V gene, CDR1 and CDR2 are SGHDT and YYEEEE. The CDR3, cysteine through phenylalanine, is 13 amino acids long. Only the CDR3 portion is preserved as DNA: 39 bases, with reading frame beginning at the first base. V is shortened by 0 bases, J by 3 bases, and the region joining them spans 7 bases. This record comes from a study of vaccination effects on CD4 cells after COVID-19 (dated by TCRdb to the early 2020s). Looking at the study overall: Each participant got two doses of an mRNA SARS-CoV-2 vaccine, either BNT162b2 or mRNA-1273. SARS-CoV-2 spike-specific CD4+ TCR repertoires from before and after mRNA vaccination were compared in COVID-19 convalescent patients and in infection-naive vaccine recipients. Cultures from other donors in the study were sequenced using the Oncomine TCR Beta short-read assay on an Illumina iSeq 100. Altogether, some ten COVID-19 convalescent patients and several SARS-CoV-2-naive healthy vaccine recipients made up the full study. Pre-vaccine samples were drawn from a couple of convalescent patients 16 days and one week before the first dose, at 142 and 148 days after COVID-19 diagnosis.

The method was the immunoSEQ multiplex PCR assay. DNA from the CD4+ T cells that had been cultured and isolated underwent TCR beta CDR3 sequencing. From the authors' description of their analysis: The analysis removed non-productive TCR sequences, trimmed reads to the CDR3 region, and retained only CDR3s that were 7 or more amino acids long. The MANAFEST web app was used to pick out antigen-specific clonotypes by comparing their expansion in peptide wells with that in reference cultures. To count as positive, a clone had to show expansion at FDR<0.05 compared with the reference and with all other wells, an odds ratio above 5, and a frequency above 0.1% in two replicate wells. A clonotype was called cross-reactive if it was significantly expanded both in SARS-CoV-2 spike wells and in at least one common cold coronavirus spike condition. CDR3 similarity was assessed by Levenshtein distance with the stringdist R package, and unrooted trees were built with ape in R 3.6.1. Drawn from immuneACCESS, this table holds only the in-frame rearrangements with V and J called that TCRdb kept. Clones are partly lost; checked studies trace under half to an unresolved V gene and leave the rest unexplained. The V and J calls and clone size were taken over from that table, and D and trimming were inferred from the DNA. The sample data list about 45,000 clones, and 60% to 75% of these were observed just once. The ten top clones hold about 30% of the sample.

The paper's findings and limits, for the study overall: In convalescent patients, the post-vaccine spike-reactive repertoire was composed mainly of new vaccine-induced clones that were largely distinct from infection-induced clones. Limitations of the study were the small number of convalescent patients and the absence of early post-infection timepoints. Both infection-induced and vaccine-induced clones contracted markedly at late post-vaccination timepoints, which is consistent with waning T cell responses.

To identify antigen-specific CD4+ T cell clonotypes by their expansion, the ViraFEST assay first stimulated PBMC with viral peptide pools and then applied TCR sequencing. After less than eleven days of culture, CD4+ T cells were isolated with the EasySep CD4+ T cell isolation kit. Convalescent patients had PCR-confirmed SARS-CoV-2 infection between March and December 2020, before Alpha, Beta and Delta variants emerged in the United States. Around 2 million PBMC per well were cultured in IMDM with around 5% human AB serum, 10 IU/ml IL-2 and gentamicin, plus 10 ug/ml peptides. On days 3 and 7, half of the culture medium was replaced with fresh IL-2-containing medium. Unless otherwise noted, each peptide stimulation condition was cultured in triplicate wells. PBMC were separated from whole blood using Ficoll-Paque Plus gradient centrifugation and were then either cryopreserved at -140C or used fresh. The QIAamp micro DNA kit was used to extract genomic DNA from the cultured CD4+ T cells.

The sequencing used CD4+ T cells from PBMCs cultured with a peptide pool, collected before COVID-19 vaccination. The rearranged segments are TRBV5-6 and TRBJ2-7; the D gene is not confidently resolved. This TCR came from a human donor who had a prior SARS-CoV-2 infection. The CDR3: CASSLDRNYEQYF. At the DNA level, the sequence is TGTGCCAGCAGCTTGGATAGAAACTACGAGCAGTACTTC.